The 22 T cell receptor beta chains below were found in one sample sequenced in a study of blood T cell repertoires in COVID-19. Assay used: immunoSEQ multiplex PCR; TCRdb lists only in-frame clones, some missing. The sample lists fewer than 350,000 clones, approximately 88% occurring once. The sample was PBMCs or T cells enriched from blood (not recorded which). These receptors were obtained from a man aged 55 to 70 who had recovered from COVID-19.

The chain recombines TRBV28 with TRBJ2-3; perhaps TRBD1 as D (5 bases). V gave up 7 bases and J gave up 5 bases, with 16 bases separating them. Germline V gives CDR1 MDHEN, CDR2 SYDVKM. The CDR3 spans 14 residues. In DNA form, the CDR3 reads TGTGCCAGCACCCCCGGCAGGGCCATAGATACGCAGTATTTT. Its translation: CASTPGRAIDTQYF.

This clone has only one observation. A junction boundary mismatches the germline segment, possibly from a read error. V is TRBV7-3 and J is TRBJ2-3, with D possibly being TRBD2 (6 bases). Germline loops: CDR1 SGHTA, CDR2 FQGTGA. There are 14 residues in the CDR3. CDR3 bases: TGTGCCAGCAGCTATACGGGAGCCGCAGATACGCAATATTTT. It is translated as CASSYTGAADTQYF.

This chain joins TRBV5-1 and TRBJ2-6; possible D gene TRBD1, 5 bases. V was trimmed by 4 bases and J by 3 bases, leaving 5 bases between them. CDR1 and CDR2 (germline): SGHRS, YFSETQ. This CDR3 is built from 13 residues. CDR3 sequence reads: CASSQGGANVLTF. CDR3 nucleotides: TGCGCCAGCAGCCAGGGTGGGGCCAACGTCCTGACTTTC.

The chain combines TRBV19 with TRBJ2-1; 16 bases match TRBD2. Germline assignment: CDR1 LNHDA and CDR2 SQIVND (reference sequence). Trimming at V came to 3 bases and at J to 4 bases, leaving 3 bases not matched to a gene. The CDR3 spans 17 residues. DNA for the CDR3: TGTGCCAGTAGTATCCCGGGACTAGCGGGAGGGTACAATGAGCAGTTCTTC. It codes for CASSIPGLAGGYNEQFF.

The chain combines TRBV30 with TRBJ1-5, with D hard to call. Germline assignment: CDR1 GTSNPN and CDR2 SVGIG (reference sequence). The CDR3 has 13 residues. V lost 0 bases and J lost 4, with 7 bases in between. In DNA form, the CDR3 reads TGTGCCTGGAGTGTAACCCGGAATCAGCCCCAGCATTTT. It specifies CAWSVTRNQPQHF. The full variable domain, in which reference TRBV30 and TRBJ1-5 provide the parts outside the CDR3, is SQTIHQWPATLVQPVGSPLSLECTVEGTSNPNLYWYRQAAGRGLQLLFYSVGIGQISSEVPQNLSASRPQDRQFILSSKKLLLSDSGFYLCAWSVTRNQPQHFGDGTRLSIL.

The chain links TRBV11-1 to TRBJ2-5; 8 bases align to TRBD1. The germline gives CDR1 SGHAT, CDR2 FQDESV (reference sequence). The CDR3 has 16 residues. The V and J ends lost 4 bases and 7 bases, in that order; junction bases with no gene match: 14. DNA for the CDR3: TGTGCCAGCAGCTCAGGGCGACAGGGGATCGCAAGGACCCAGTACTTC. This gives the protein CASSSGRQGIARTQYF.

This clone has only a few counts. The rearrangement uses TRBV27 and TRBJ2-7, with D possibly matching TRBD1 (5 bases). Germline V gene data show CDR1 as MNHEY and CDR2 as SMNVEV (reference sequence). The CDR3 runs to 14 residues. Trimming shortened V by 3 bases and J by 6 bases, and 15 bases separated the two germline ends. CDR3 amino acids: CASSFLGDASEQYF. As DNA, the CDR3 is TGTGCCAGCAGTTTTCTAGGGGATGCATCCGAGCAGTACTTC.

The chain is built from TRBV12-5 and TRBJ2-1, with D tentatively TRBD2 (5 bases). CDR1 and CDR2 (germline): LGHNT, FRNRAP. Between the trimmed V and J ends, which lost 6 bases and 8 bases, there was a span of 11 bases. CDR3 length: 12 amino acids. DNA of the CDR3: TGTGCTAGTGGCTCCGGGAACGATGAGCAGTTCTTC. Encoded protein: CASGSGNDEQFF.

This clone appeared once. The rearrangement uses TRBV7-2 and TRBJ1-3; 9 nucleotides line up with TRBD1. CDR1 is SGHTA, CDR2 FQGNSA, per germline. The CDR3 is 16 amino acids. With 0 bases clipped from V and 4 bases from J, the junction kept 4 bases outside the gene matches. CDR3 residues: CASSLASGQGGNTIYF. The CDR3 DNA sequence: TGTGCCAGCAGCTTAGCGTCGGGACAGGGAGGAAACACCATATATTTT.

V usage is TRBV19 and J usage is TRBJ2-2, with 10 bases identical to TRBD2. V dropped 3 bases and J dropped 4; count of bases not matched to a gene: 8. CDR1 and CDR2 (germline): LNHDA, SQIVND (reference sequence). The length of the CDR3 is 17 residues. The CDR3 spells CASSISASGRVTGELFF. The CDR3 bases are TGTGCCAGTAGTATTAGTGCTAGCGGGAGAGTCACCGGGGAGCTGTTTTTT.

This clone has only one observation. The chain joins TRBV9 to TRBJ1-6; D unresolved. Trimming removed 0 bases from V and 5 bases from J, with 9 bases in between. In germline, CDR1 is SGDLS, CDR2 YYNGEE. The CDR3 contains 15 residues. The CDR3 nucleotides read TGTGCCAGCAGCGTAGGGTCAGATCATAATTCACCCCTCCACTTT. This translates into CASSVGSDHNSPLHF. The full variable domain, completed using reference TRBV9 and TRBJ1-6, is DSGVTQTPKHLITATGQRVTLRCSPRSGDLSVYWYQQSLDQGLQFLIQYYNGEERAKGNILERFSAQQFPDLHSELNLSSLELGDSALYFCASSVGSDHNSPLHFGNGTRLTVT.

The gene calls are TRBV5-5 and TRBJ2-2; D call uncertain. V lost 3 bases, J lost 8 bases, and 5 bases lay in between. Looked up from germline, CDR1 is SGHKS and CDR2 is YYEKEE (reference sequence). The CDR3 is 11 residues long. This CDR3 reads CASSSLGELFF. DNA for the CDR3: TGTGCCAGCAGCTCGTTAGGGGAGCTGTTTTTT.

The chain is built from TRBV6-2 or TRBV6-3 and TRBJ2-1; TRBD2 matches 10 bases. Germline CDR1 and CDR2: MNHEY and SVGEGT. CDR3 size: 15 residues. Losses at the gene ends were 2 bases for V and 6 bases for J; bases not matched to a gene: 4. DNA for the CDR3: TGTGCCAGCAGTTACCTAGCGGGAGTTACCAATGAGCAGTTCTTC. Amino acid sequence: CASSYLAGVTNEQFF.

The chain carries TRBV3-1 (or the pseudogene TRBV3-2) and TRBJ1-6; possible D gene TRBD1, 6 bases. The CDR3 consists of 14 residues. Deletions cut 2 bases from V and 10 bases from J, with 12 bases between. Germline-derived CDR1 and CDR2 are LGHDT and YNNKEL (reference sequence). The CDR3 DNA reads TGTGCCAGCAGCCAAAGTCAGGGGATATCACCCCTCCACTTT. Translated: CASSQSQGISPLHF.

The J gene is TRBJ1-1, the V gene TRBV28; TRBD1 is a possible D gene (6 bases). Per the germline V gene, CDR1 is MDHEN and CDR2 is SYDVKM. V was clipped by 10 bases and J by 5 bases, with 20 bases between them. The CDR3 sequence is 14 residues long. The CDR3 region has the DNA TGTGCCACCTACACGCGGGGAGGGGGTACTGAAGCTTTCTTT. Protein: CATYTRGGGTEAFF.

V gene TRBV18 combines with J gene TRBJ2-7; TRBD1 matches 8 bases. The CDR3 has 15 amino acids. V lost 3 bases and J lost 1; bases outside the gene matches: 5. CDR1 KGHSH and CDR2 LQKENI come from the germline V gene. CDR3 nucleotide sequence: TGTGCCAGCTCACCTAACGACAGGGGTTCCTACGAGCAGTACTTC. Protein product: CASSPNDRGSYEQYF.

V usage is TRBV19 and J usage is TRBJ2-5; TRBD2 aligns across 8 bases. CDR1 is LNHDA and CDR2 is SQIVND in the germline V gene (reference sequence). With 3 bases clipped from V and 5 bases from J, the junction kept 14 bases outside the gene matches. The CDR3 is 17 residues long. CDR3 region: CASSIISGGGPRETQYF. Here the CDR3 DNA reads TGTGCCAGTAGTATTATTTCGGGAGGGGGGCCGAGGGAGACCCAGTACTTC.

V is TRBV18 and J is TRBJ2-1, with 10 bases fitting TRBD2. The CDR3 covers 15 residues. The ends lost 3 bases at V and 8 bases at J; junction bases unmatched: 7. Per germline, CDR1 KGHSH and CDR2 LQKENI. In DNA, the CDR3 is TGTGCCAGCTCACCTCTAGCGGGAGCTCTTGATGAGCAGTTCTTC. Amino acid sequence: CASSPLAGALDEQFF.

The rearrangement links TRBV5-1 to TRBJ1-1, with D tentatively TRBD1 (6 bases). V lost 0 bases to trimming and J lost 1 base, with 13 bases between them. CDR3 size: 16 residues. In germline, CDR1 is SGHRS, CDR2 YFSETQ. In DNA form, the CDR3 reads TGCGCCAGCAGCTTGGCCTTGCACAGGGAGAACACTGAAGCTTTCTTT. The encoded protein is CASSLALHRENTEAFF.

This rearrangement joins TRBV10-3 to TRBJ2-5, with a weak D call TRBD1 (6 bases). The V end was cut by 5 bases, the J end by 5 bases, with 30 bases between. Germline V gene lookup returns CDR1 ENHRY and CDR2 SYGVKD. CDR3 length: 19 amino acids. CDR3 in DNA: TGTGCCATCAGTCGACAGGCAGCGGCAAGTAGTGCTATAGGTGAGACCCAGTACTTC. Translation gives CAISRQAAASSAIGETQYF.

As DNA, the CDR3 is TGTGCCAGTAGTCCAGGACAAGCTGGGGCCAACGTCCTGACTTTC. This encodes CASSPGQAGANVLTF. The chain couples TRBV19 to TRBJ2-6; D is possibly TRBD1 (5 bases). The V end was cut by 5 bases, the J end by 2 bases, with 10 bases between. CDR1 and CDR2 (germline): LNHDA, SQIVND (reference sequence). The CDR3 has 15 amino acids.

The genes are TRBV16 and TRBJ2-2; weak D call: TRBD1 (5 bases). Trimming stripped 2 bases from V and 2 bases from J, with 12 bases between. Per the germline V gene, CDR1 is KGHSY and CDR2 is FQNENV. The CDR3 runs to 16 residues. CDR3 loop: CASSQQGALNTGELFF. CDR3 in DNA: TGTGCCAGCAGCCAACAAGGGGCCTTAAACACCGGGGAGCTGTTTTTT.